The clone carrying this T cell receptor beta chain is termed large. Antigen specificity is unknown. These data come from a study of long-term antiretroviral therapy in people with HIV. Study-wide results and limits: Specimens of blood were obtained during about 2004 to 2017, possibly under older ART regimens.

The V gene lost 7 bases and the J gene lost 2 bases, with 15 bases spanning the gap. This CDR3 is 14 amino acids long. Germline V gives CDR1 SGHTS, CDR2 YDEGEE. Samples were assayed with immunoSEQ v3.0 at survey level. The table came from immunoSEQ multiplex PCR; TCRdb's copy has only in-frame clones and leaves some out. Seen here are about 25,000 clones, 80% to 90% observed once, and the top ten hold 15% to 20%. This clonotype was sampled from a man between 50 and 59 years old with HIV. The source was unsorted PBMCs, collected 1.2 years after starting antiretroviral therapy. V gene TRBV5-8 combines with J gene TRBJ1-2; D is uncertain. CDR3 sequence reads: CASRRPAKNYGYTF. CDR3 coding DNA: TGTGCCAGCCGTCGGCCAGCCAAGAACTATGGCTACACCTTC.